Presented here are 6 T cell receptor beta chains from one specimen sequenced in a study of blood T cell repertoires in COVID-19. Profiled with immunoSEQ multiplex PCR; TCRdb holds only in-frame clones, not every one. The sample contains 30,000 to 45,000 clones, more than 70% of which appear only once. Sequenced: peripheral blood. The source of these receptors is a man aged 60 to 69 with active COVID-19.

The V and J genes are TRBV20-1 and TRBJ2-3; D not certain. The CDR3 loop spans 12 amino acids. The germline V and J ends were trimmed by 3 bases and 5 bases, with 9 bases remaining between them. CDR1 is DFQATT, CDR2 SNEGSKA, per germline (reference sequence). CDR3 loop: CSASFPKDTQYF. CDR3 DNA sequence: TGCAGTGCTAGTTTTCCAAAAGATACGCAGTATTTT.

This chain connects TRBV24-1 to TRBJ2-3, with TRBD2 matching over 8 bases. J was trimmed by 0 bases and V by 4 bases; bases with no gene match: 5. CDR1 and CDR2 (germline): KGHDR, SFDVKD. The CDR3 totals 16 residues. The DNA of the CDR3 is TGTGCCACCAGTGACCCATCTAGCGGGAGCACAGATACGCAGTATTTT. Translation: CATSDPSSGSTDTQYF.

The chain is built from TRBV7-3 and TRBJ2-1, with TRBD2 matching 9 bases. From germline, CDR1 is SGHTA and CDR2 FQGTGA. This CDR3 is 14 amino acids long. Losses at the gene ends were 5 bases for V and 7 bases for J; bases not matched to a gene: 6. CDR3 residues: CASSPSGNVNEQFF. The CDR3 DNA is TGTGCCAGCAGCCCTAGCGGGAACGTGAATGAGCAGTTCTTC. Together with reference TRBV7-3 and TRBJ2-1, the CDR3 gives the full variable domain: GAGVSQTPSNKVTEKGKYVELRCDPISGHTALYWYRQSLGQGPEFLIYFQGTGAADDSGLPNDRFFAVRPEGSVSTLKIQRTERGDSAVYLCASSPSGNVNEQFFGPGTRLTVL.

This clone was seen just once. The chain couples TRBV10-3 to TRBJ2-2; tentatively, D is TRBD2 (7 bases). CDR1 is ENHRY and CDR2 is SYGVKD in the germline V gene. V was trimmed by 7 bases and J by 1 base, leaving 16 bases between them. The CDR3 spans 16 residues. CDR3 sequence (DNA): TGTGCCATCAAGGGGAGGGGGACACTGAACACCGGGGAGCTGTTTTTT. Residues: CAIKGRGTLNTGELFF.

The genes are TRBV11-3 and TRBJ2-1, with 9 bases that match TRBD2. V lost 1 base to trimming and J lost 7 bases; unmatched junction nucleotides: 5. This CDR3 is 15 amino acids long. Germline V gives CDR1 SGHNT, CDR2 YENEEA. In nucleotides, the CDR3 is TGTGCCAGCAGCTTAGGTAGCGGGAGAGAAAATGAGCAGTTCTTC. Residues: CASSLGSGRENEQFF.

The chain couples TRBV6-5 to TRBJ2-5; 7 bases are shared with TRBD1. The V gene end was trimmed by 6 bases and the J gene end by 1 base; junction bases not matched to a gene: 8. Germline V gene lookup returns CDR1 MNHEY and CDR2 SVGAGI. This CDR3 spans 15 amino acids. CDR3 nucleotide sequence: TGTGCCAGCAGAACAACAGGGGCGACCCAAGAGACCCAGTACTTC. As protein: CASRTTGATQETQYF.